This T cell receptor beta chain stems from a study of low-dose radiotherapy and immunotherapy resistance in tumors. Study-level background: Cohort 1 was given 0.5 Gy fractions every 2 weeks, 6.5 Gy in total. Every six weeks patients received intravenous ipilimumab 1 mg/kg, and every two weeks they received intravenous nivolumab 240 mg.

With TRAV- and TRBV-specific primers, first-strand cDNA was made, covering the alpha and beta chains. TCR amplification used 20 to 25 PCR cycles, a constant-region primer and a V-primer adapter. mRNA that had been isolated underwent amplification through in vitro transcription. Each CDR3 protein is one row after TCRdb ran MiXCR on the reads. The sample shows roughly 100,000 distinct CDR3 sequences, around 21% of them seen only once. This clonotype was recorded many times. Time point in this sample: after trial treatment. Noted treatment: LDRT plus nivolumab, ipilimumab, low-dose cyclophosphamide and aspirin (RACIN trial). Administered to the donors were nivolumab, ipilimumab, aspirin, low-dose cyclophosphamide and low-dose radiotherapy. The material sequenced was PBMCs, taken after low-dose radiotherapy plus immunotherapy. The source is a male donor with prostate cancer.

The chain's CDR3 is CASSSAGTGSGTQYF. The CDR3 DNA reads TGTGCCAGTAGTAGCGCCGGGACAGGGAGTGGGACCCAGTACTTC. The chain uses TRBV19 and TRBJ2-5; 9 bases line up with TRBD1. CDR1 and CDR2 from the germline V gene are LNHDA and SQIVND (reference sequence). The ends lost 4 bases at V and 7 bases at J; junction bases unmatched: 10. This CDR3 spans 15 amino acids.